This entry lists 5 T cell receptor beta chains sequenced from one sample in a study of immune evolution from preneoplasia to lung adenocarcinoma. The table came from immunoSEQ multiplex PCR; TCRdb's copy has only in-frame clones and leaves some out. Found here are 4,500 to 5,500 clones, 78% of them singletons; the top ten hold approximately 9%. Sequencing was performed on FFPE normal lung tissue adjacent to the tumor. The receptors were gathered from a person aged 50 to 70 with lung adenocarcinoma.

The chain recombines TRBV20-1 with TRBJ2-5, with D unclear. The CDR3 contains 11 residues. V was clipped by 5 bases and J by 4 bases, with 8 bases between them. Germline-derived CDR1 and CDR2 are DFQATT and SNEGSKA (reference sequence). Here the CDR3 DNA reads TGCAGTGCTCAGCAAGGAGAGACCCAGTACTTC. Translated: CSAQQGETQYF.

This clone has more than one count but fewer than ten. CDR3 nucleotide sequence: TGCAGCGTTGAGGACTCCGGGTATGGCTACACCTTC. This sequence encodes CSVEDSGYGYTF. The rearrangement links TRBV29-1 to TRBJ1-2; D ambiguous. Germline V gives CDR1 SQVTM, CDR2 ANQGSEA. Deletions cut 3 bases from V and 5 bases from J, with 10 bases between. The CDR3 runs 12 residues.

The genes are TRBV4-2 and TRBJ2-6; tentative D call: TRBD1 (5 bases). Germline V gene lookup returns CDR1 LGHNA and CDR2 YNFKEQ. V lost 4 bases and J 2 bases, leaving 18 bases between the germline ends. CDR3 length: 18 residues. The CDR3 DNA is TGTGCCAGCAGCCCAGGGTGGATAGGGTTGGCTGGGGCCAACGTCCTGACTTTC. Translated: CASSPGWIGLAGANVLTF.

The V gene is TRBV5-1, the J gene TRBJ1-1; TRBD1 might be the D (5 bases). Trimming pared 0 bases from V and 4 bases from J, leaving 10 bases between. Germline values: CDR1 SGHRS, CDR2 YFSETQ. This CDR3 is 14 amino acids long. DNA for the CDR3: TGCGCCAGCAGCTTGGCCGGGGGAGGCACTGAAGCTTTCTTT. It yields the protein CASSLAGGGTEAFF.

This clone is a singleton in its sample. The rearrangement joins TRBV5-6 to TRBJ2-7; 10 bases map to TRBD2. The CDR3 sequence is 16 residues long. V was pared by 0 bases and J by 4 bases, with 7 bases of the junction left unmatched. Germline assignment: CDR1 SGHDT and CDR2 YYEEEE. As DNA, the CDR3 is TGTGCCAGCAGCTTGGCCTTTGCTAGCGGGAGTTACGAGCAGTACTTC. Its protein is CASSLAFASGSYEQYF.